The next 20 T cell receptor beta chains were all read from a single sample in a study of blood T cells in healthy people across ages. Alongside a J-beta primer mix, a sample-barcoded 5' primer served in a second PCR lasting roughly 6 to 11 cycles. TCRdb recomputed calls from the 5' RACE reads with MiXCR, one row per CDR3 protein. The table has 1.4 million or so distinct CDR3 sequences, approximately 43% seen once. The sequencing sample was made of blood. Receptors originate from a woman between 18 and 29 years old in good health.

The V and J genes are TRBV4-1 and TRBJ2-1, with D perhaps matching TRBD2 (6 bases). Germline CDR1 is MGHRA and CDR2 is YSYEKL. Trimming shortened V by 5 bases and J by 2 bases, and 10 bases separated the two germline ends. CDR3 size: 14 residues. The CDR3 loop reads CASSSQRAYNEQFF. The CDR3 nucleotides read TGCGCCAGCAGCTCGCAGCGGGCCTACAATGAGCAGTTCTTC.

The V gene is TRBV9, the J gene TRBJ1-2; 7 nucleotides align to TRBD1. Unmatched junction bases numbered 10, after V lost 3 bases and J lost 8 bases. This CDR3 spans 14 amino acids. Germline CDR1 is SGDLS and CDR2 is YYNGEE. This CDR3 is CASSGSGQVRGYTF. The DNA of the CDR3 is TGTGCCAGCAGCGGATCCGGACAGGTGCGCGGCTACACCTTC.

A single count supports this clonotype. The chain is built from TRBV19 and TRBJ2-6; 9 bases align to TRBD1. The CDR3 sequence is 17 residues long. V lost 10 bases to trimming and J lost 3 bases; unmatched junction nucleotides: 13. The germline gives CDR1 LNHDA, CDR2 SQIVND (reference sequence). This CDR3 reads CATNPGQGFLGANVLTF. CDR3 in DNA: TGTGCCACCAACCCGGGACAGGGATTTCTTGGGGCCAACGTCCTGACTTTC.

Many counts were recorded for this clonotype. The V call is TRBV13, the J call TRBJ2-7; weak D call: TRBD2 (6 bases). The CDR3 spans 16 residues. Germline V CDR1 and CDR2: PRHDT, FYEKMQ (reference sequence). V was pared by 5 bases and J by 0 bases, with 17 bases between. In DNA form, the CDR3 reads TGTGCCAGCAGCCCACCCCCCCTAGCGTCCTCCTACGAGCAGTACTTC. Encoded protein: CASSPPPLASSYEQYF. Looking up the rest from reference TRBV13 and TRBJ2-7 gives the full variable domain: AAGVIQSPRHLIKEKRETATLKCYPIPRHDTVYWYQQGPGQDPQFLISFYEKMQSDKGSIPDRFSAQQFSDYHSELNMSSLELGDSALYFCASSPPPLASSYEQYFGPGTRLTVT.

This clonotype was seen a few times. The genes are TRBV7-2 and TRBJ2-6; no reliable D call. Trimming took 2 bases from V and 3 from J, leaving 8 bases between them. The germline CDR1 and CDR2 sequences are SGHTA and FQGNSA. The CDR3 covers 15 residues. The CDR3 DNA reads TGTGCCAGCAGCTTATTGGCGGTTGGGGCCAACGTCCTGACTTTC. This sequence encodes CASSLLAVGANVLTF.

The CDR3, as DNA: TGTGCCAGCACCCTACATTGGGCGACTTACAATGAGCAGTTCTTC. The encoded protein is CASTLHWATYNEQFF. The V gene is TRBV11-2, the J gene TRBJ2-1, with D unresolved. CDR1 is SGHAT and CDR2 is FQNNGV in the germline V gene. Trimming took 7 bases from V and 4 from J, leaving 17 bases between them. CDR3 size: 15 residues.

This clonotype was seen more than once but under ten times. The CDR3, as DNA: TGTGCCAGCAGCGTAGCTGGGACAGGGAATGAAAAACTGTTTTTT. It codes for CASSVAGTGNEKLFF. The chain couples TRBV9 to TRBJ1-4; 9 positions agree with TRBD1. After removal of 0 bases from V and 5 bases from J, the junction contained 2 bases not matched to a gene. This CDR3 has 15 amino acids. Germline CDR1 is SGDLS and CDR2 is YYNGEE.

This clonotype was seen a handful of times. Compared with germline, one end of the junction differs, possibly owing to a read error. The chain joins TRBV10-3 to TRBJ1-5, with D unclear. The CDR3 loop spans 16 amino acids. Per germline, CDR1 ENHRY and CDR2 SYGVKD. CDR3 amino acids: CAISESKQTSLGPRHF. The CDR3 region has the DNA TGTGCCATCAGTGAGTCCAAGCAGACCTCCCTTGGGCCCCGGCATTTT.

This chain uses TRBV20-1 with TRBJ2-7, with TRBD1 identical over 7 bases. Germline CDR1 DFQATT, CDR2 SNEGSKA (reference sequence). This CDR3 is built from 12 residues. V was pared by 7 bases and J by 2 bases, with 5 bases of the junction left unmatched. The CDR3 region has the DNA TGCAGTGTACACAGGGGTACCTACGAGCAGTACTTC. Protein sequence: CSVHRGTYEQYF.

This clonotype has a handful of counts. The chain uses TRBV7-7 and TRBJ2-5; 7 bases align to TRBD2. The CDR3 sequence is 13 residues long. CDR1 and CDR2 from the germline V gene are SSHAT and FNYEAQ (reference sequence). The CDR3 here is CASAGEHQETQYF. The CDR3 coding sequence is TGTGCTAGCGCGGGGGAGCACCAAGAGACCCAGTACTTC.

This clonotype has ten or more counts. This rearrangement joins TRBV5-5 to TRBJ2-1, with D unclear. Trimming stripped 2 bases from V and 1 base from J, with 7 bases between. The CDR3 is 14 amino acids. CDR1 SGHKS and CDR2 YYEKEE come from the germline V gene (reference sequence). CDR3 sequence reads: CASSFLTSYNEQFF. For the CDR3, the DNA is TGTGCCAGCAGCTTTCTGACTTCCTACAATGAGCAGTTCTTC. The entire variable domain, with the rest obtained from reference TRBV5-5 and TRBJ2-1, is as follows: DAGVTQSPTHLIKTRGQQVTLRCSPISGHKSVSWYQQVLGQGPQFIFQYYEKEERGRGNFPDRFSARQFPNYSSELNVNALLLGDSALYLCASSFLTSYNEQFFGPGTRLTVL.

This clonotype was detected only a few times. The J gene is TRBJ1-1, the V gene TRBV18; 7 bases fit TRBD1. Germline trimming cut 2 bases from V and 2 bases from J; bases unmatched to any gene: 5. This CDR3 has 15 amino acids. CDR1 is KGHSH, CDR2 LQKENI, per germline. Here the CDR3 reads CASSPFGQVNTEAFF. CDR3 DNA sequence: TGTGCCAGCTCACCATTCGGACAGGTCAACACTGAAGCTTTCTTT.

This clonotype was seen at least ten times. This rearrangement joins TRBV7-2 to TRBJ2-3; no firm D call. The germline V gene has CDR1 SGHTA and CDR2 FQGNSA. The length of the CDR3 is 13 residues. V lost 4 bases, J lost 6 bases, and 11 bases lay in between. CDR3 nucleotide sequence: TGTGCCAGCAGCTCTGTGGGGTGGGATACGCAGTATTTT. Translation gives CASSSVGWDTQYF.

This clonotype was picked up a small number of times. In nucleotides, the CDR3 is TGTGCCAGCAGTTACGAGGGCGGGGCCAAAAACATTCAGTACTTC. Its translation: CASSYEGGAKNIQYF. V and J are TRBV6-6 and TRBJ2-4; a possible D gene is TRBD2 (5 bases). The germline V gene has CDR1 MNHNY and CDR2 SVGAGI (reference sequence). The germline V and J ends were trimmed by 2 bases and 1 base, with 9 bases remaining between them. The CDR3 is 15 amino acids.

The table lists this clonotype with many counts. The chain couples TRBV29-1 to TRBJ2-3; tentative D call: TRBD2 (6 bases). The CDR3 consists of 14 residues. Germline V gives CDR1 SQVTM, CDR2 ANQGSEA. Trimming pared 6 bases from V and 0 bases from J, leaving 13 bases between. This CDR3 is CSVPGVSSTDTQYF. DNA of the CDR3: TGCAGCGTCCCGGGAGTTTCAAGCACAGATACGCAGTATTTT.

In this sample, this clonotype turned up once. The V call is TRBV6-5, the J call TRBJ1-5; possibly TRBD1 for D (6 bases). Trimming removed 6 bases at V and 0 bases at J, with 12 bases between. This CDR3 has 15 amino acids. Germline CDR1 reads MNHEY; CDR2 reads SVGAGI. CDR3 sequence reads: CASSPWGHSNQPQHF. In DNA form, the CDR3 reads TGTGCCAGCAGCCCTTGGGGGCATAGCAATCAGCCCCAGCATTTT.

The chain recombines TRBV3-1 with TRBJ1-4; the D gene is possibly TRBD1 (5 bases). Germline CDR1 reads LGHDT; CDR2 reads YNNKEL (reference sequence). The ends were cut back, 2 bases at V and 8 bases at J, with 18 bases in the middle. The CDR3 runs to 16 residues. The CDR3 bases are TGTGCCAGCAGCCAACTGGCGGGGCTGTATAGCGAAAAACTGTTTTTT. This translates into CASSQLAGLYSEKLFF.

V is TRBV6-2 or TRBV6-3 and J is TRBJ2-1; 11 nucleotides agree with TRBD2. CDR3 length: 14 residues. Germline values: CDR1 MNHEY, CDR2 SVGEGT. V was pared by 7 bases and J by 6 bases, with 5 bases of the junction left unmatched. The DNA of the CDR3 is TGTGCCAGCAAACAACTAGCGGGGGTCAATGAGCAGTTCTTC. This sequence encodes CASKQLAGVNEQFF.

Only a few counts were recorded for this clonotype. The chain couples TRBV12-5 to TRBJ2-3; 7 nucleotides match TRBD1. Germline V CDR1 and CDR2: LGHNT, FRNRAP. Germline trimming cut 5 bases from V and 5 bases from J; bases unmatched to any gene: 10. This CDR3 has 15 amino acids. For the CDR3, the DNA is TGTGCTAGTGGTGCGACAGGGACATTTAGAGATACGCAGTATTTT. The encoded protein is CASGATGTFRDTQYF.

This clonotype came up a few times. The V gene is TRBV4-3, the J gene TRBJ2-1; 11 nucleotides line up with TRBD2. V was pared by 1 base and J by 8 bases, with 7 bases of the junction left unmatched. Per the germline V gene, CDR1 is LGHNA and CDR2 is YSLEER. This CDR3 has 16 residues. Here the CDR3 reads CASSQAAVAGGDEQFF. The CDR3 DNA is TGCGCCAGCAGCCAAGCCGCGGTAGCGGGGGGGGATGAGCAGTTCTTC.